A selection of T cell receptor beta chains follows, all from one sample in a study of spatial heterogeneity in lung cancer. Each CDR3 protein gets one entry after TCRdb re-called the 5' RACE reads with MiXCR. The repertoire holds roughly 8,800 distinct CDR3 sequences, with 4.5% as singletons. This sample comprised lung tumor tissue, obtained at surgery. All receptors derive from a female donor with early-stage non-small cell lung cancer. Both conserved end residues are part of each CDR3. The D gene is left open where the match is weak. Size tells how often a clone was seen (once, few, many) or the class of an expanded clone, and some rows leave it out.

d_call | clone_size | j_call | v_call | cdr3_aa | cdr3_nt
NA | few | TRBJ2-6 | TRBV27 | CASRSRGSGANVLTF | TGTGCCAGCAGGAGTAGGGGCTCGGGGGCCAACGTCCTGACTTTC
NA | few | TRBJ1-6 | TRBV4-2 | CASSQTPAGFSPLHF | TGTGCCAGCAGCCAGACACCCGCAGGGTTCTCACCCCTCCACTTT
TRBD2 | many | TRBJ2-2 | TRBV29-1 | CSVESSSGRPGELFF | TGCAGCGTTGAAAGCTCTAGCGGGCGCCCCGGGGAGCTGTTTTTT
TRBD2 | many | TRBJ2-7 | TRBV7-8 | CASSSGLAGGGYEQYF | TGTGCCAGCAGCTCGGGACTAGCGGGAGGAGGCTACGAGCAGTACTTC
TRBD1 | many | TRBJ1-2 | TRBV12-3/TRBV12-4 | CASSPGQDPYGYTF | TGTGCCAGCAGTCCGGGACAGGACCCCTATGGCTACACCTTC
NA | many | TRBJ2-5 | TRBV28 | CASSPHRTETQYF | TGTGCCAGCAGTCCTCACAGAACAGAGACCCAGTACTTC
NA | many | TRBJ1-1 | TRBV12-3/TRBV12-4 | CASNEQEGTEAFF | TGTGCCAGCAATGAACAGGAGGGCACTGAAGCTTTCTTT
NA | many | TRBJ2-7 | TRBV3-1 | CASSHPLEGNTYEQYF | TGTGCCAGCAGCCATCCCCTAGAGGGGAACACCTACGAGCAGTACTTC
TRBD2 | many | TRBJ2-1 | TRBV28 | CASGVTSGAYNEQFF | TGTGCCAGCGGCGTCACTAGCGGGGCATACAATGAGCAGTTCTTC
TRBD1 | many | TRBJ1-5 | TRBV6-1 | CAGHEGQGNQPQHF | TGTGCCGGGCATGAGGGACAGGGCAATCAGCCCCAGCATTTT
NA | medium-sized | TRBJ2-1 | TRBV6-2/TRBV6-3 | CASSKNANTFHQSYNEQFF | TGTGCCAGCAGCAAAAACGCAAATACGTTCCATCAATCCTACAATGAGCAGTTCTTC
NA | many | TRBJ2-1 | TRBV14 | CASSQVSGRPYNEQFF | TGTGCCAGCAGCCAAGTCTCCGGGAGACCCTACAATGAGCAGTTCTTC
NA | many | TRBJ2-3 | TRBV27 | CATSPGWPDTQYF | TGTGCCACCTCCCCCGGTTGGCCAGATACGCAGTATTTT
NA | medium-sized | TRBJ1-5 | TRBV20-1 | CSARAPVDSNQPQHF | TGCAGTGCTAGAGCTCCCGTGGACTCCAATCAGCCCCAGCATTTT
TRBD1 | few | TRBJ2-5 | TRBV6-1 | CASSLDREETQYF | TGTGCCAGCAGCCTGGACAGGGAGGAGACCCAGTACTTC
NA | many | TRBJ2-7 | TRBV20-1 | CSARDTGRRIYEQYF | TGCAGTGCTAGAGATACGGGGCGGAGGATCTACGAGCAGTACTTC
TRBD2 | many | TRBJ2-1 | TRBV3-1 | CASSQETSGRGDEQFF | TGTGCCAGCAGCCAAGAGACTAGCGGGAGGGGGGATGAGCAGTTCTTC
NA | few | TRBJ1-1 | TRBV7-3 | CASSSGMNTEAFF | TGTGCCAGCAGCTCCGGAATGAACACTGAAGCTTTCTTT
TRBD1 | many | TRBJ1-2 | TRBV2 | CASTLGQAGYTF | TGTGCCAGCACTCTAGGACAGGCCGGCTACACCTTC
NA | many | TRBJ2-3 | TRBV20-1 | CSAREGAGTDTQYF | TGCAGTGCTAGGGAGGGGGCAGGAACAGATACGCAGTATTTT
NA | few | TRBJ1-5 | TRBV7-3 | CASSVGSNQPQHF | TGTGCCAGCAGTGTCGGAAGCAATCAGCCCCAGCATTTT
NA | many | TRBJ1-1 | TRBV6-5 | CASRFRRGEAFF | TGTGCCAGCCGATTTCGTAGGGGTGAAGCTTTCTTT
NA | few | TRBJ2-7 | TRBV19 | CASSSLGSYEQYF | TGTGCCAGTAGTAGTCTAGGTTCATACGAGCAGTACTTC
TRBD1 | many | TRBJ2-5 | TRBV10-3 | CAISGQGNSQETQYF | TGTGCCATCAGTGGACAGGGCAATTCCCAAGAGACCCAGTACTTC
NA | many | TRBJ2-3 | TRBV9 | CASSSRQDGTDTQYF | TGTGCCAGCAGCTCCCGACAGGACGGTACAGATACGCAGTATTTT
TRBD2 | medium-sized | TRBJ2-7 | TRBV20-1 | CSGTSGAAYEQYF | TGCAGCGGGACTAGCGGAGCTGCCTACGAGCAGTACTTC
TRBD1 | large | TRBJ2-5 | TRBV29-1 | CSVWTGEDETQYF | TGCAGCGTATGGACAGGGGAGGACGAGACCCAGTACTTC
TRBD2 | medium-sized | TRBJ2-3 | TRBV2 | CASSEDSGRTEATQYF | TGTGCCAGCAGTGAAGATAGCGGGAGAACGGAAGCTACGCAGTATTTT
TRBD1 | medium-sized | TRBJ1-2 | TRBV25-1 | CASSDQYGGQGNYGYTF | TGTGCCAGCAGTGACCAATACGGGGGACAGGGAAACTATGGCTACACCTTC
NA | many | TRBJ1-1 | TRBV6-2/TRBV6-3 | CASSTDSPEAFF | TGTGCCAGCAGTACTGACTCTCCTGAAGCTTTCTTT
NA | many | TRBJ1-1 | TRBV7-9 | CASSLQEVTEAFF | TGTGCCAGCAGCTTACAGGAGGTCACTGAAGCTTTCTTT
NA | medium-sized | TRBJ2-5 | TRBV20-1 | CSARDRGGETQYF | TGCAGTGCTAGAGATCGTGGAGGGGAGACCCAGTACTTC
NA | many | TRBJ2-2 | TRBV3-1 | CASSHSYSTGELFF | TGTGCCAGCAGCCACTCCTATTCGACCGGGGAGCTGTTTTTT
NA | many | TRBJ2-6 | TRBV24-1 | CATSDNRDYSGANVLTF | TGTGCCACCAGTGATAACAGGGACTACTCTGGGGCCAACGTCCTGACTTTC
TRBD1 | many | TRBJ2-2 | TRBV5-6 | CASSWTGALWTGELFF | TGTGCCAGCAGCTGGACAGGGGCGCTATGGACCGGGGAGCTGTTTTTT
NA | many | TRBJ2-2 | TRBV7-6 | CASSLADPTGELFF | TGTGCCAGCAGCTTAGCAGACCCCACCGGGGAGCTGTTTTTT
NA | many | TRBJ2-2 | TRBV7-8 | CASSLKKRNTGELFF | TGTGCCAGCAGCTTAAAAAAGCGGAACACCGGGGAGCTGTTTTTT
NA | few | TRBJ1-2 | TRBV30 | CAWSAPGAGDGYNF | TGTGCCTGGAGTGCCCCCGGGGCAGGCGATGGCTACAACTTC
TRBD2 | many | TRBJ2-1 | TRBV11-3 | CASSFGVAGADEQFF | TGTGCCAGCAGCTTTGGGGTAGCGGGAGCCGATGAGCAGTTCTTC
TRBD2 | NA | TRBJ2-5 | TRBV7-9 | CASSLPGGEETQYF | TGTGCCAGCAGCTTACCGGGAGGAGAAGAGACCCAGTACTTC
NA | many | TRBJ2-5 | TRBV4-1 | CASSQDLGRETQYF | TGCGCCAGCAGCCAAGATCTAGGTAGAGAGACCCAGTACTTC
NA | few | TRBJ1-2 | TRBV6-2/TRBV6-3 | CASSYIRNYGYTF | TGTGCCAGCAGTTACATTAGGAACTATGGCTACACCTTC
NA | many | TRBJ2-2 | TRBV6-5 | CASSYEAGRVRAGELFF | TGTGCCAGCAGTTACGAAGCAGGTCGCGTGAGGGCCGGGGAGCTGTTTTTT
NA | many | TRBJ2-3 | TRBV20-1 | CSARSLARYTDTQYF | TGCAGTGCTAGAAGTCTAGCTCGTTATACAGATACGCAGTATTTT
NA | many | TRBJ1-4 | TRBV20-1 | CSALTRVLNEKLFF | TGCAGTGCACTTACACGGGTATTAAATGAAAAACTGTTTTTT
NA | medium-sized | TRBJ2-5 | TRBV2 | CASSVSETQYF | TGTGCCAGCAGTGTTTCGGAGACCCAGTACTTC
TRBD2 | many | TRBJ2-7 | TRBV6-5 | CASRGLTLQEQYF | TGTGCCAGCAGGGGACTAACCCTCCAGGAGCAGTACTTC
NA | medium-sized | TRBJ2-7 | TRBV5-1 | CASSLDYYEQYF | TGCGCCAGCAGCTTGGATTACTACGAGCAGTACTTC
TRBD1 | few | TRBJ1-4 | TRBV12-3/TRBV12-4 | CASSTWGQNEKLFF | TGTGCCAGCAGCACCTGGGGACAGAATGAAAAACTGTTTTTT
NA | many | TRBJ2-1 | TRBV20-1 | CSASWVGMDNEQFF | TGCAGTGCTAGCTGGGTCGGGATGGACAATGAGCAGTTCTTC
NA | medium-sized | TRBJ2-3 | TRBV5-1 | CASSLLGGADTQYF | TGCGCCAGCAGCTTGTTGGGGGGAGCGGATACGCAGTATTTT
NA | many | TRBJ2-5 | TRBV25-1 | CASSEGDTPYQETQYF | TGTGCCAGCAGTGAGGGGGACACCCCGTACCAAGAGACCCAGTACTTC
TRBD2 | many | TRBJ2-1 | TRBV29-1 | CSWSGTSSYNEQFF | TGCAGCTGGTCCGGGACTAGCTCCTACAATGAGCAGTTCTTC
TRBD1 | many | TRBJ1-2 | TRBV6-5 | CASSQRTGQPGYTF | TGTGCCAGCAGTCAACGGACAGGGCAGCCTGGCTACACCTTC
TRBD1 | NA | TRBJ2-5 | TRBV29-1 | CSVSGQLQETQYF | TGCAGCGTGTCGGGACAGCTCCAAGAGACCCAGTACTTC
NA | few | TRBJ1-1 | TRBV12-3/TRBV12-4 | CASSWGGQEAFF | TGTGCCAGCAGTTGGGGGGGGCAGGAAGCTTTCTTT
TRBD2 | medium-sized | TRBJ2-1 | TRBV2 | CASSESAGGFWDEQFF | TGTGCCAGCAGTGAAAGTGCGGGAGGGTTTTGGGATGAGCAGTTCTTC